This T cell receptor beta chain is drawn from a study of T-cell memory formation after mild COVID-19. Overall study results and limits: There was a balanced CD4/CD8 profile in clones contracting day 15 to 85, and later expanders leaned CD4+. Within pre-infection memory, some responding clones were found, suggesting cross-reactive memory joined. Clones from the second wave (peaking day 37) had unconfirmed SARS-CoV-2 specificity.

Constant-segment primers and 5'RACE yielded cDNA libraries for TCR alpha and TCR beta, each carrying sample barcodes and UMIs. TCRdb re-analysed the 5' RACE reads in MiXCR, keeping a single row per CDR3 protein. The sample carries hundreds of thousands of distinct CDR3 sequences, roughly 15% recorded once. The V end lost 1 base, the J end lost 6 bases, and 9 bases lay between the germline ends. The CDR3 length is 14 residues. In germline, CDR1 is LNHNV, CDR2 YYDKDF (reference sequence). A remark on this clonotype: Its matching antigen is unknown.

The rearrangement joins TRBV15 to TRBJ2-2; D gene unclear. This clonotype originated in a man between 18 and 29 years old who had mild COVID-19 (a few samples of this study predate the infection). Cell type and time point are not known. The specimen was PBMCs or a T cell subset sorted from them (not recorded which). CDR3 coding DNA: TGTGCCACCAGCAGAGCGAAGGGTCCCGGGGAGCTGTTTTTT. Residues: CATSRAKGPGELFF.